These 14 T cell receptor beta chains were sequenced from one sample in a study of cytomegalovirus exposure and HLA in healthy donors. With 60 Vbeta and 13 Jbeta primers, the PCR was carried out. Sequencing was performed with immunoSEQ multiplex PCR; in TCRdb, only in-frame clones are kept and a portion is missing. The sample lists 150,000 to 200,000 clones, about three quarters occurring once. The sequencing input was PBMCs. The receptors were gathered from a woman between 35 and 50 years old in good health and CMV-seronegative.

This clone showed up just a few times. The chain has TRBV7-9 and TRBJ1-5; D is ambiguous. This CDR3 has 15 amino acids. Deletions cut 0 bases from V and 3 bases from J, with 9 bases between. Germline CDR1 reads SEHNR; CDR2 reads FQNEAQ (reference sequence). CDR3 in amino acids: CASSLAGGYNQPQHF. CDR3 sequence (DNA): TGTGCCAGCAGCTTAGCGGGAGGGTACAATCAGCCCCAGCATTTT.

The V call is TRBV11-2, the J call TRBJ2-7; D is unclear. Trimming cost V 3 bases and J 3 bases, with 9 bases left between them. The germline gives CDR1 SGHAT, CDR2 FQNNGV. The CDR3 extends over 13 amino acids. The CDR3 DNA sequence: TGTGCCAGCAGCTTGGTGGGCCTCTACGAGCAGTACTTC. This encodes CASSLVGLYEQYF.

This clone was picked up one time. V usage is TRBV5-1 and J usage is TRBJ2-5, with no clear D. Per germline, CDR1 SGHRS and CDR2 YFSETQ. V was trimmed by 2 bases and J by 1 base, leaving 9 bases between them. The CDR3 runs to 14 residues. The CDR3: CASSLDPSQETQYF. CDR3 nucleotide sequence: TGCGCCAGCAGCTTAGATCCCAGCCAAGAGACCCAGTACTTC.

The chain employs TRBV7-9 and TRBJ2-1; D not resolved. Germline values: CDR1 SEHNR, CDR2 FQNEAQ (reference sequence). The CDR3 consists of 13 residues. The V and J ends lost 2 bases and 13 bases respectively, with 15 bases between them. CDR3 loop: CASSLIEQPYQFF. Written as DNA, the CDR3 is TGTGCCAGCAGCTTAATAGAACAGCCATACCAGTTCTTC.

This chain joins TRBV6-1 and TRBJ1-1; the D gene is possibly TRBD1 (6 bases). Trimming removed 3 bases from V and 1 base from J, with 12 bases in between. There are 15 residues in the CDR3. The V gene's germline CDR1 is MNHNS and CDR2 SASEGT. The CDR3 region is CASSEHRVANTEAFF. In nucleotides, the CDR3 is TGTGCCAGCAGTGAGCACAGGGTTGCGAACACTGAAGCTTTCTTT.

This clone has a handful of counts. The chain has TRBV6-4 and TRBJ1-1, with a tentative D call TRBD1 (5 bases). Germline CDR1 MRHNA, CDR2 SNTAGT. The CDR3 covers 14 residues. The V end was cut by 3 bases, the J end by 4 bases, with 12 bases between. The CDR3 region has the DNA TGTGCCAGCAGTGAGGGGGGGTACACCACTGAAGCTTTCTTT. It yields the protein CASSEGGYTTEAFF.

This sequence joins TRBV5-1 and TRBJ1-3; 7 bases fit TRBD1. The V gene's germline CDR1 is SGHRS and CDR2 YFSETQ. This CDR3 is built from 15 residues. V shed 5 bases, J shed 0 bases, and the junction held 5 bases outside the gene matches. The CDR3 DNA is TGCGCCAGCAGAAAGGGGGCCCCCTCTGGAAACACCATATATTTT. Amino acids: CASRKGAPSGNTIYF. The whole variable domain, remainder taken from reference TRBV5-1 and TRBJ1-3, is KAGVTQTPRYLIKTRGQQVTLSCSPISGHRSVSWYQQTPGQGLQFLFEYFSETQRNKGNFPGRFSGRQFSNSRSEMNVSTLELGDSALYLCASRKGAPSGNTIYFGEGSWLTVV.

The J gene is TRBJ1-2, the V gene TRBV6-6, with TRBD1 matching over 9 bases. V trimming: 5 bases; J trimming: 8 bases; junction bases outside the gene matches: 9. The CDR3 runs 14 residues. Germline V gives CDR1 MNHNY, CDR2 SVGAGI (reference sequence). CDR3 in amino acids: CASSGRGTGSGYTF. The CDR3 DNA reads TGTGCCAGCAGTGGACGAGGGACAGGGAGCGGCTACACCTTC.

This chain connects TRBV18 to TRBJ1-6; possibly TRBD1 for D (5 bases). The V end was cut by 5 bases, the J end by 4 bases, with 6 bases between. The germline CDR1 and CDR2 sequences are KGHSH and LQKENI. The CDR3 totals 13 residues. The chain's CDR3 is CASSGGYNSPLHF. CDR3 DNA: TGTGCCAGCTCAGGGGGGTATAATTCACCCCTCCACTTT.

The chain links TRBV5-1 to TRBJ1-1, with D possibly being TRBD1 (5 bases). V was cut by 6 bases and J by 1 base, with 13 bases left in between. Germline V gene sequence: CDR1 SGHRS, CDR2 YFSETQ. CDR3 length equals 14 residues. DNA for the CDR3: TGCGCCAGCAACTTCCTTCAGGGGAACACTGAAGCTTTCTTT. Translating gives CASNFLQGNTEAFF.

The chain couples TRBV19 to TRBJ1-2; 9 bases align to TRBD1. The germline V gene encodes CDR1 LNHDA and CDR2 SQIVND (reference sequence). V was clipped by 7 bases and J by 3 bases; unmatched bases: 12. The CDR3 runs to 16 residues. In nucleotides, the CDR3 is TGTGCCAGTACCCCGGGGGGACAGGGTGTAGACTATGGCTACACCTTC. Translation: CASTPGGQGVDYGYTF.

V usage is TRBV18 and J usage is TRBJ2-7, with 9 bases fitting TRBD1. The V gene end was trimmed by 2 bases and the J gene end by 6 bases; junction bases not matched to a gene: 8. The CDR3 extends over 15 amino acids. Germline V gene sequence: CDR1 KGHSH, CDR2 LQKENI. The CDR3 protein is CASSPTGTGLVEQYF. CDR3 nucleotide sequence: TGTGCCAGCTCACCAACCGGGACAGGGTTAGTCGAGCAGTACTTC.

The chain uses TRBV28 and TRBJ2-7, with 7 positions matching TRBD1. Germline values: CDR1 MDHEN, CDR2 SYDVKM. With V trimmed by 7 bases and J by 4 bases, 4 bases remained unmatched. This CDR3 comprises 12 residues. The chain's CDR3 is CASTTGYYEQYF. The CDR3 DNA sequence: TGTGCCAGCACGACAGGGTATTACGAGCAGTACTTC. Based on the CDR3 plus reference TRBV28 and TRBJ2-7, the full variable domain is DVKVTQSSRYLVKRTGEKVFLECVQDMDHENMFWYRQDPGLGLRLIYFSYDVKMKEKGDIPEGYSVSREKKERFSLILESASTNQTSMYLCASTTGYYEQYFGPGTRLTVT.

The table lists this clone with a few counts. This specimen includes other DNA sequences encoding the same CDR3. V gene TRBV5-1 combines with J gene TRBJ2-7; the D gene is possibly TRBD1 (6 bases). Germline CDR1 reads SGHRS; CDR2 reads YFSETQ. The CDR3 contains 13 residues. V lost 1 base to trimming and J lost 2 bases, with 7 bases between them. DNA for the CDR3: TGCGCCAGCAGCTTGACAGGGACCTACGAGCAGTACTTC. It yields the protein CASSLTGTYEQYF.